This record covers a single T cell receptor (beta chain). The antigen is undetermined. This entry belongs to a study of T cells in Graves' hyperthyroidism and ophthalmopathy. General observations from the study: Prediction of ophthalmopathy progression came a median approximately 6.6 months pre-onset. Most thyroid clonotypes that were expanded above 0.001 also turned up in blood.

TCR beta CDR3 sequences were amplified from RNA transcripts. TCR CDR3 underwent first-round RT-PCR with the HTBI primer set. Each CDR3 protein is one row after TCRdb ran MiXCR on the multiplex PCR reads. Here the sample spans 550,000 to 650,000 distinct CDR3 sequences, 12% to 15% being singletons. With a duration under 2 months, the hyperthyroidism was newly diagnosed in patients aged 18 to 65. Each diagnosis was grounded in clinical symptoms, serum thyroxine and TRAb, thyroid ultrasound, and orbital computed tomography. Sequencing used blood. The TCR sequence derives from a woman aged 40 to 50 with Graves' hyperthyroidism.

Written as DNA, the CDR3 is TGTGCCATCAGTGAGTCTGGGCCCAATCAGCCCCAGCATTTT. This translates into CAISESGPNQPQHF. The chain links TRBV10-3 to TRBJ1-5; D gene unclear. Germline V gives CDR1 ENHRY, CDR2 SYGVKD. V was shortened by 0 bases and J by 3 bases, with 6 bases between the two germline ends. The CDR3 covers 14 residues.